This TCR beta chain was captured in a study of T-cell memory formation after mild COVID-19. Overall study findings and caveats: Balance between CD4 and CD8 was seen in clones contracting day 15 to 85, and a CD4+ lean was seen in later expanders.

CDR1 and CDR2 (germline): SQVTM, ANQGSEA. The junction had 7 bases not matched to a gene; V was cut back by 3 bases and J by 5 bases. The CDR3 loop spans 16 amino acids. This clonotype showed up many times. Its matching antigen is unknown. TCRdb analysed the 5' RACE reads with MiXCR anew, one entry per CDR3 protein. The table includes 100,000 or so distinct CDR3 sequences, 8.5% to 14% detected once. The sample was PBMCs or a T cell subset sorted from them (not recorded which). The rearrangement uses TRBV29-1 and TRBJ2-1; 13 bases line up with TRBD2. This clonotype was sampled from a man in his late teens or twenties who had mild COVID-19 (a few samples of this study predate the infection). Cell type and time point are not known. In nucleotides, the CDR3 is TGCAGCGTTGAGCTGGGACTAGCGGGGCGTCACAATGAGCAGTTCTTC. Translation gives CSVELGLAGRHNEQFF.